This TCR beta chain originates from a study of identical twins. MiXCR was run by TCRdb on the 5' RACE reads, yielding one entry per CDR3 protein. The repertoire holds a few hundred thousand distinct CDR3 sequences, with 5.5% to 7.5% as singletons. The CDR3 totals 16 residues. The germline V and J ends were trimmed by 1 base and 2 bases, with 15 bases remaining between them. The germline V gene encodes CDR1 LNHDA and CDR2 SQIVND (reference sequence). The sample was also reused in another study, on T cells expressing NK-cell markers.

The chain links TRBV19 to TRBJ2-7; D is perhaps TRBD1 or TRBD2 (6 bases each). Sequencing used CD8+ T cells sorted from blood. The TCR sequence derives from a young woman in good health. The CDR3 coding sequence is TGTGCCAGTAGTATAGTAACTGGGGGGCCGGCCTACGAGCAGTACTTC. This sequence encodes CASSIVTGGPAYEQYF. Together with reference TRBV19 and TRBJ2-7, the CDR3 gives the full variable domain: DGGITQSPKYLFRKEGQNVTLSCEQNLNHDAMYWYRQDPGQGLRLIYYSQIVNDFQKGDIAEGYSVSREKKESFPLTVTSAQKNPTAFYLCASSIVTGGPAYEQYFGPGTRLTVT.